This T cell receptor (beta chain) was profiled in a study of immune evolution from preneoplasia to lung adenocarcinoma. The data were produced by immunoSEQ multiplex PCR, yet TCRdb's version contains in-frame clones alone and is incomplete. The sample carries several thousand clones, around 91% recorded once. About this clone itself: Antigen unknown.

Study conclusions and caveats: Normal lung had the highest top T cell clone frequencies.

After removal of 5 bases from V and 4 bases from J, the junction contained 2 bases not matched to a gene. Germline CDR1 and CDR2: LNHDA and SQIVND (reference sequence). This CDR3 spans 13 amino acids. The gene calls are TRBV19 and TRBJ2-5; 9 bases align to TRBD2. Sequenced: FFPE invasive lung adenocarcinoma tissue. The source of this sequence is a person aged 65-85 years with invasive lung adenocarcinoma. For the CDR3, the DNA is TGTGCCAGTAGTGCGACTAGCGGAGAGACCCAGTACTTC. The encoded protein is CASSATSGETQYF.